The next 6 T cell receptor beta chains were all read from a single sample in a study of shared clonotypes between healthy human individuals. The table came from immunoSEQ multiplex PCR; TCRdb's copy has only in-frame clones and leaves some out. The sample consists of about 1.4 million clones, roughly 96% of them appearing once. The sample consisted of naive CD4+ T cells sorted from blood. Subset of the sample: CD45RA+ positively selected. The origin of the receptors is a man younger than 40 in good health.

The J gene is TRBJ1-1, the V gene TRBV5-6; weak D call: TRBD1 (5 bases). Germline V CDR1 and CDR2: SGHDT, YYEEEE. V lost 4 bases and J 4 bases, leaving 14 bases between the germline ends. This CDR3 spans 14 amino acids. CDR3: CASSPRGAVTEAFF. The CDR3 DNA reads as TGTGCCAGCAGCCCAAGAGGGGCCGTCACTGAAGCTTTCTTT.

The chain uses TRBV2 and TRBJ2-4; TRBD1 matches at 9 bases. Unmatched junction bases numbered 0, after V lost 8 bases and J lost 4 bases. The CDR3 sequence is 12 residues long. CDR1 and CDR2 (germline): SNHLY, FYNNEI. CDR3: CASGTGKNIQYF. The CDR3 DNA follows: TGTGCCAGCGGGACAGGGAAAAACATTCAGTACTTC.

This chain connects TRBV28 to TRBJ2-6; D not resolved. The CDR3 spans 15 residues. The V end lost 7 bases, the J end lost 0 bases, and 10 bases lay between the germline ends. The germline gives CDR1 MDHEN, CDR2 SYDVKM. The CDR3 DNA reads as TGTGCCAGCACCACACAGAGCTCTGGGGCCAACGTCCTGACTTTC. This codes for CASTTQSSGANVLTF.

CDR3 protein: CASRGVGQGSYEQYF. The DNA for the CDR3 is TGCGCCAGCAGGGGGGTGGGACAGGGTTCCTACGAGCAGTACTTC. The chain employs TRBV5-1 and TRBJ2-7, with TRBD1 matching over 9 bases. Trimming removed 5 bases from V and 1 base from J; junction bases left unmatched: 7. Germline assignment: CDR1 SGHRS and CDR2 YFSETQ. The CDR3 totals 15 residues.

This sequence joins TRBV29-1 and TRBJ1-1, with TRBD1 as a possible D gene (6 bases). V was pared by 6 bases and J by 1 base, with 12 bases between. This CDR3 comprises 13 residues. The V gene's germline CDR1 is SQVTM and CDR2 ANQGSEA. The CDR3 loop reads CSVYGTSNTEAFF. The CDR3 nucleotides read TGCAGCGTCTACGGGACATCGAACACTGAAGCTTTCTTT.

This clone was recorded once. CDR3 nucleotide sequence: TGTGCCAGCTCACCTGATGACAGGAAAAATGGCTACACCTTC. Translating gives CASSPDDRKNGYTF. This chain joins TRBV18 and TRBJ1-2; D perhaps matches TRBD1 (6 bases). Germline CDR1 KGHSH, CDR2 LQKENI. This CDR3 region has 14 residues. The V end lost 3 bases, the J end lost 6 bases, and 14 bases lay between the germline ends.